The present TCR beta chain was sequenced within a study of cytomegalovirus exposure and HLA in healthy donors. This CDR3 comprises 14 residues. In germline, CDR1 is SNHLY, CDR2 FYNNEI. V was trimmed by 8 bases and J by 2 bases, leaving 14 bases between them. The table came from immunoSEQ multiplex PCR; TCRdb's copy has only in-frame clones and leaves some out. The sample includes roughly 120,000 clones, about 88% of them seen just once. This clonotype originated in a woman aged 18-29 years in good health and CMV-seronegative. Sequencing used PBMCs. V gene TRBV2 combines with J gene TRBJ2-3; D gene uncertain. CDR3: CASGYRVPTDTQYF. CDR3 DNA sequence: TGTGCCAGCGGATACAGAGTACCCACAGATACGCAGTATTTT.